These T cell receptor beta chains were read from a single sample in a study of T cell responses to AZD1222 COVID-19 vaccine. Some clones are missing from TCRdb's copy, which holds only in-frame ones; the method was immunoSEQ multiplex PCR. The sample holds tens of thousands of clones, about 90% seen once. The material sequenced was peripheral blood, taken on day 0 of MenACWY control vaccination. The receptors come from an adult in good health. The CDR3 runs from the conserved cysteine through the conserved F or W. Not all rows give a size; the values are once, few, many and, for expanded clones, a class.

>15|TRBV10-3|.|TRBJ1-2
CAISESTGRDYGYTF
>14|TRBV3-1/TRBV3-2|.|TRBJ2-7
CASSSTGTTYEQYF
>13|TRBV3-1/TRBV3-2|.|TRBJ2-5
CASRGEVGETQYF
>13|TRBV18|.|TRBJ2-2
CASSPTGSGELFF
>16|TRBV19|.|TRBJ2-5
CASSPPGALLQETQYF
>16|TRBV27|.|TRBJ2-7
CASSLRSGGRSYEQYF
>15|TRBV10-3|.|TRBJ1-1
CAISEGDRTNTEAFF
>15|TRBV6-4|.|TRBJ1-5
CASSDRAGGGQPQHF
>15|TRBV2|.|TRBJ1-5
CASSEGTDSNQPQHF
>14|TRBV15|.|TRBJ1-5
CATSRTGRLQPQHF
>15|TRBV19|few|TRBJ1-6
CASSIVRQLNSPLHF
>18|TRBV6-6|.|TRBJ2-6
CASSQTGGLSSGANVLTF
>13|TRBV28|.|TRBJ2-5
CASSVTSTETQYF
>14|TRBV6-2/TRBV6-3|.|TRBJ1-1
CASSTDRGRTEAFF
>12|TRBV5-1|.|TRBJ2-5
CASRSGFETQYF
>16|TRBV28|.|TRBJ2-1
CASSSRGLAGGHEQFF
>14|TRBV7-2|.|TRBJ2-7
CASSRDRGTYEQYF
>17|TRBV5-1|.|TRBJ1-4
CASSLGQNALMVEKLFF
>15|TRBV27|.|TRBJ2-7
CASILRRGATYEQYF
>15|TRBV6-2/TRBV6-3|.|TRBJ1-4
CASSYGGGTNEKLFF
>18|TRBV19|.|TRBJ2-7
CASSLRPHGTGGFYEQYF
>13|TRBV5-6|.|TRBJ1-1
CASSLSGFTEAFF
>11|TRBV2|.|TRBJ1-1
CASNKNTEAFF
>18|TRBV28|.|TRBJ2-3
CASNLRLGLAGNTDTQYF
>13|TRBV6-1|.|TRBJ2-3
CASSEEGLDTQYF
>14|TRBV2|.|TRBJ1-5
CASGREAVVEPQHF
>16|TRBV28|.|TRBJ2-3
CASSLVGLATTDTQYF
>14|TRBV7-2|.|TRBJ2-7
CASSSIPGGAEQYF
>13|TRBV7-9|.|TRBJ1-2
CATVRTGNYGYTF
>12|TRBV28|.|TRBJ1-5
CASKSSNQPQHF
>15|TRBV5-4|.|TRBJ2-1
CASSLGGQGHNEQFF
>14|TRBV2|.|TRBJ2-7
CASSVGDVANEQYF
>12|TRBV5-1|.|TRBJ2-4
CASSSPGHIQYF
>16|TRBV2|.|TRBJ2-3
CASSLGQGVSTDTQYF
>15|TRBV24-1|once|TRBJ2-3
CATSEGPSAADTQYF
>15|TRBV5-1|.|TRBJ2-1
CASSTLAGGGNEQFF
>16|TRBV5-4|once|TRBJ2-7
CASSFDRTGLGNEQYF
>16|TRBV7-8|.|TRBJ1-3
CASSSGFPRDGNTIYF
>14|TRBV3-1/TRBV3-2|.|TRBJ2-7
CASSQSGTNYEQYF
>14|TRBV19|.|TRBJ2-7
CASSPRTGPYEQYF
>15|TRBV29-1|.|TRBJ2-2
CSVHSGRANTGELFF
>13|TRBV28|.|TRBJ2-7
CASVQGPSYEQYF
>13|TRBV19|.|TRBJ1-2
CASSNGGPNGYTF
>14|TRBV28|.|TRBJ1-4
CASNLIGSNEKLFF
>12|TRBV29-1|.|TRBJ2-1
CSVGTAYNEQFF
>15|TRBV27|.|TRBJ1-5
CASRWSGKGNQPQHF
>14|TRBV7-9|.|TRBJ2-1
CASISGGIDNEQFF
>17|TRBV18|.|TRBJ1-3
CASSPGGGQSSGNTIYF
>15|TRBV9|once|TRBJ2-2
CASSVSGDDTGELFF
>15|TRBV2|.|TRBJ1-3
CASTTGGADGNTIYF
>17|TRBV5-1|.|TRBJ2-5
CASSWGLAGPSQETQYF
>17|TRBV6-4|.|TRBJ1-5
CASSESRRKGDNQPQHF
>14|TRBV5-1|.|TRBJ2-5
CASSLGTGEETQYF